This T cell receptor beta chain stems from a study of blood T cell repertoires in COVID-19. The wider study: Specimens from acute and convalescent COVID-19 originated in the United States, Italy and Spain. Sample material is recorded as cDNA or gDNA derived from T cells, B-cell-depleted T cells, or PBMCs.

Original handling: Reference gene primers were amplified, and this amplification served to estimate nucleated cell counts. Profiling relied on immunoSEQ multiplex PCR, and the TCRdb table lists in-frame clones only, not all of them. V and J calls and clone size are those listed in that table; D and trimming were worked out from the DNA. The table has some 700,000 clones, about 87% seen once. Germline assignment: CDR1 MNHEY and CDR2 SMNVEV (reference sequence). V was clipped by 0 bases and J by 4 bases, with 10 bases between them. The CDR3 consists of 14 residues. Input material: peripheral blood. The sequence was obtained from a woman aged 18-35 years with acute or convalescent COVID-19. The chain uses TRBV27 and TRBJ2-7; possibly TRBD1 for D (5 bases). The CDR3: CASSLSGVAYEQYF. The CDR3 DNA reads as TGTGCCAGCAGTTTATCAGGGGTGGCGTACGAGCAGTACTTC.